Given below is one T cell receptor (beta chain) in context. Trimming pared 2 bases from V and 4 bases from J, leaving 18 bases between. The CDR3 is 17 amino acids. CDR1 is MGHRA and CDR2 is YSYEKL in the germline V gene. The data were obtained in a study of blood T cell repertoires in COVID-19. Measured with immunoSEQ multiplex PCR; TCRdb has only the in-frame clones, and not every one. The sample lists a few hundred thousand clones; 84% were seen once. Donors in Cohort 3 counted as recovered after two negative PCRs, clearance, or symptom resolution. The source material was PBMCs or T cells enriched from blood (not recorded which). The genes are TRBV4-1 and TRBJ2-1; perhaps TRBD2 as D (7 bases). The sequence was obtained from a woman between 40 and 50 years old who had recovered from COVID-19. CDR3 DNA sequence: TGCGCCAGCAGCCAATCCCGACTCGGGGGGCTTTACAATGAGCAGTTCTTC. This encodes CASSQSRLGGLYNEQFF.